This entry is about one T cell receptor (beta chain). Profiling relied on immunoSEQ multiplex PCR, and the TCRdb table lists in-frame clones only, not all of them. Among approximately 300,000 clones listed, 92% were seen once. The data stem from a study of blood T cell repertoires in COVID-19. Across the whole study: The United States, Italy and Spain provided the acute and convalescent COVID-19 samples.

The recovered donors of Cohort 3 showed two negative PCRs, clearance, or symptom resolution. The CDR3 has 14 amino acids. V was pared by 8 bases and J by 7 bases, with 15 bases between. Germline V gene data show CDR1 as SGHTA and CDR2 as FQGNSA. What was sequenced was PBMCs or T cells enriched from blood (not recorded which). The sequence derives from a woman younger than 45 who had recovered from COVID-19. The V and J genes are TRBV7-2 and TRBJ1-6; possible D gene TRBD1, 6 bases. This chain's CDR3 is CASSMTGPNSPLHF. As DNA, the CDR3 is TGTGCCAGCTCCATGACAGGACCGAATTCACCCCTCCACTTT.